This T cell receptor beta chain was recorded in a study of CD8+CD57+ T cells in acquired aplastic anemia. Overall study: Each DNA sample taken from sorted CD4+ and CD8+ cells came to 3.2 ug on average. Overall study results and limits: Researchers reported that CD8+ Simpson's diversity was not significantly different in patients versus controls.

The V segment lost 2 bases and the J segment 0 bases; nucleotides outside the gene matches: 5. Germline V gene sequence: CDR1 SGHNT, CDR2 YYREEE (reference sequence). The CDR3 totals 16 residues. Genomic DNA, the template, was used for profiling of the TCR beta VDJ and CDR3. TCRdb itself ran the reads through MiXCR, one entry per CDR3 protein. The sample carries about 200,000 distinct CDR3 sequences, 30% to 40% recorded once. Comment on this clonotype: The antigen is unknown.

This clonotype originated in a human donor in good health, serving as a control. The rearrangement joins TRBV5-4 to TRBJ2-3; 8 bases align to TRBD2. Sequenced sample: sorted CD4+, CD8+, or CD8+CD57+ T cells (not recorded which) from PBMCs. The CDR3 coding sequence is TGTGCCAGCAGCTTCTTGCTAGCGGGTAGCACAGATACGCAGTATTTT. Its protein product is CASSFLLAGSTDTQYF.